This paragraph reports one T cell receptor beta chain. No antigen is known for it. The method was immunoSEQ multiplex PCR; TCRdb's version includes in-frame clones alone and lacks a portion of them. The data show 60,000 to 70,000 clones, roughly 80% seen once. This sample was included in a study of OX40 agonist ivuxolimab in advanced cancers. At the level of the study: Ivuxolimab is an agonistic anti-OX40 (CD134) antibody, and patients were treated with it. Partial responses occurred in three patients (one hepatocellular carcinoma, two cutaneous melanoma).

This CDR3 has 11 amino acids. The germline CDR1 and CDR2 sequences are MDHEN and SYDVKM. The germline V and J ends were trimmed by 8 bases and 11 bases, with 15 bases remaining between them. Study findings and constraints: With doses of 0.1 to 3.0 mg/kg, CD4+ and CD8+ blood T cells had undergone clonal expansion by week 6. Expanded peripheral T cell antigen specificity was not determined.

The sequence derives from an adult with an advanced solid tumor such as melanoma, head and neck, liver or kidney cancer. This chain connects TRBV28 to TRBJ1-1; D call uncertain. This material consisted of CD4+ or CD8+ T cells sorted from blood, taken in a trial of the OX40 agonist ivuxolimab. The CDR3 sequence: CASGVSREAFF. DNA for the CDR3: TGTGCCAGCGGGGTAAGCCGGGAGGCTTTCTTT.